This record concerns one T cell receptor (beta chain) sequence. The antigen remains undetermined. Trimming cost V 3 bases and J 4 bases, with 8 bases left between them. The germline CDR1 and CDR2 sequences are MNHEY and SMNVEV (reference sequence). The CDR3 is 13 residues long. The data were obtained in a study of T cell repertoires in cytomegalovirus infection. TCRdb itself ran the reads through MiXCR, one entry per CDR3 protein. The table lists about 740,000 distinct CDR3 sequences, about 33% of them singletons. Sequenced here: cultured PBMCs, sampled from culture after CMV antigen stimulation. The rearrangement joins TRBV27 to TRBJ2-3; D is possibly TRBD2 (6 bases). The receptor was isolated from a human donor in good health (CMV status not recorded). Some clones in this sample may be carry-over from other donors' samples. CDR3 bases: TGTGCCAGCAGTTTCCGGGGGTCAGATACGCAGTATTTT. As protein: CASSFRGSDTQYF.